These T cell receptor beta chains were read from a single sample in a study of regulatory T cells in long-lasting Graves disease. Each CDR3 protein is one row after TCRdb ran MiXCR on the multiplex PCR reads. This sample carries just over 600,000 distinct CDR3 sequences, 16% of them seen once, and the ten largest clones take 18%. Another study also made use of these data, one on T cells in Graves' hyperthyroidism and ophthalmopathy.

Sequenced material: peripheral blood mononuclear cells (PBMCs), taken at new diagnosis, from a patient treated with antithyroid drugs. These receptors were collected from a woman in her twenties or thirties with Graves disease. Both conserved end residues are part of each CDR3. A D gene is named only where the DNA matches it firmly. Clone size is not always given. Where it is, it says once, few, many or a class for expanded clones.

CDR3 DNA,CDR3 protein,D gene,clone size,J gene,V gene
TGTGCCAGTAGTATCCGGACAGGGAAGTTCGCTGAAGCTTTCTTT,CASSIRTGKFAEAFF,TRBD1,.,TRBJ1-1,TRBV19
TGTGCCAGCAGCTTACCCTGGTCTACAGGGGGCATGGCGGGCACCTTC,CASSLPWSTGGMAGTF,TRBD1,many,TRBJ1-2,TRBV28
TGTGCCAGCAGTAGGGGGGACACCTCTGGAAACACCATATATTTT,CASSRGDTSGNTIYF,.,many,TRBJ1-3,TRBV28
TGTGCCAGCAGCTTAGAGGGAGGGAAAACCGGGGAGCTGTTTTTT,CASSLEGGKTGELFF,TRBD2,many,TRBJ2-2,TRBV11-2
TGTGCCAGCAGCGCCCATCAGCCCCAGCATTTT,CASSAHQPQHF,.,many,TRBJ1-5,TRBV7-3
TGTGCCAGCAGCTTATTGCAGGGGGCTAAGGGCTACACCTTC,CASSLLQGAKGYTF,TRBD1,many,TRBJ1-2,TRBV7-8
TGTGCCTGGAACACAGGGGGTTTTTCACCCCTCCACTTT,CAWNTGGFSPLHF,TRBD1,few,TRBJ1-6,TRBV30
TGTGCCAGCAGTCAGTTAAGCGGGATGCCAAGAAATCTGAAAGAGACCCAGTACTTC,CASSQLSGMPRNLKETQYF,TRBD2,.,TRBJ2-5,TRBV28
TGCAGTGCTAGTCCGGGACAGAGCACAGATACGCAGTATTTT,CSASPGQSTDTQYF,TRBD1,many,TRBJ2-3,TRBV20-1
TGCAGTGCTAGTACTAGCGGGGGTCTTAGGTCCTACGAGCAGTACTTC,CSASTSGGLRSYEQYF,TRBD2,.,TRBJ2-7,TRBV20-1
TGTGCCAGCAGCCTAAACAGGGGGCGCTACGAGCAGTACTTC,CASSLNRGRYEQYF,TRBD1,many,TRBJ2-7,TRBV7-2
TGTGCCAGTGCCGTCGGAGAGGGTCAGCCCCAGCATTTT,CASAVGEGQPQHF,.,many,TRBJ1-5,TRBV19
TGCGCCAGCGGGACAGGGGTCCAAGAGACCCAGTACTTC,CASGTGVQETQYF,TRBD1,.,TRBJ2-5,TRBV5-1
TGTGCCAGCAGCCTTCAACGGGACTCCGCGCTATTCTTC,CASSLQRDSALFF,.,few,TRBJ2-7,TRBV3-1
TGTGCCACCAGCTCTCGGGAAGGGACAGCTTTCTTT,CATSSREGTAFF,.,many,TRBJ1-1,TRBV15
TGTGCCAGCAGTTCCGGACAGGCCGAGGGTCAGCCCCAGCATTTT,CASSSGQAEGQPQHF,TRBD1,many,TRBJ1-5,TRBV12-3/TRBV12-4
TGCAGTGCTAGAGATCCCCGGTCGGTGCACGAGCAGTACTTC,CSARDPRSVHEQYF,.,.,TRBJ2-7,TRBV20-1
TGTGCCAGCAGCTTTTACAACCAGGGGAACACCGGGGAGCTGTTTTTT,CASSFYNQGNTGELFF,.,.,TRBJ2-2,TRBV7-2
TGTGCCAGCAGTTACTCGGCCGGCTACACCTTC,CASSYSAGYTF,.,.,TRBJ1-2,TRBV6-6
TGTGCCAGCGTTGGGTGGACCCAGTACTTC,CASVGWTQYF,.,.,TRBJ2-5,TRBV6-2/TRBV6-3
TGTGCCAGTAGTAACCCCGCGGGACAGGGGCTCTACGAGCAGTACTTC,CASSNPAGQGLYEQYF,TRBD1,few,TRBJ2-7,TRBV19
TGTGCCAGCAGGCCGGGACCGTGGGCTAGCGGGAGTGGAAATGAGCAGTTCTTC,CASRPGPWASGSGNEQFF,TRBD2,many,TRBJ2-1,TRBV6-2/TRBV6-3
TGTGCCACCCTTGCCAATACAGGGAGACAGCCCCAGCATTTT,CATLANTGRQPQHF,.,few,TRBJ1-5,TRBV6-1
TGTGCCAGCAGTTATCTGACAGATAGTTCACCCCTCCACTTT,CASSYLTDSSPLHF,.,.,TRBJ1-6,TRBV6-2/TRBV6-3
TGTGCCAGCAGTTTAGGGTGGAGCAATCAGCCCCAGCATTTT,CASSLGWSNQPQHF,.,.,TRBJ1-5,TRBV28
TGTGCCAGTAGCGAATCCGGACCCATCTCCCAGTTCTTC,CASSESGPISQFF,.,.,TRBJ2-1,TRBV19
TGCAGTTCCTTTTCAACAGGGACTGAGCAGTTCTTC,CSSFSTGTEQFF,.,few,TRBJ2-1,TRBV20-1
TGTGCCAGCAGCTTCCTCGGGGGAACCACAGATACGCAGTATTTT,CASSFLGGTTDTQYF,.,.,TRBJ2-3,TRBV5-6
TGTGCCAGCAGTTCCTCCGGGACGCGTCTAGCCAAAAACATTCAGTACTTC,CASSSSGTRLAKNIQYF,.,.,TRBJ2-4,TRBV27
TGTGCCAGCAGTTTGAAACAGACCTATGGCTACACCTTC,CASSLKQTYGYTF,.,many,TRBJ1-2,TRBV12-3/TRBV12-4
TGTGCCAGCAGCCTAATTGTGGGGCCCCAGCATTTT,CASSLIVGPQHF,.,.,TRBJ1-5,TRBV28
TGTGCCAGCTCACCCCCAGCGGGAGTAGATACGCAGTATTTT,CASSPPAGVDTQYF,TRBD2,.,TRBJ2-3,TRBV18
TGTGCCACCAGTCACGGATTGACAGGCCTGAGGAGCAATCAGCCCCAGCATTTT,CATSHGLTGLRSNQPQHF,.,many,TRBJ1-5,TRBV15
TGTGCCAGCAGTTTACTGGGGGCTGGCCGACAAAACATTCAGTACTTC,CASSLLGAGRQNIQYF,.,many,TRBJ2-4,TRBV12-3/TRBV12-4
TGTGCCAGCTCACCACCGGGACCTTTCTTT,CASSPPGPFF,.,many,TRBJ1-1,TRBV18
TGTGCCAGCAGTCCCGATCGCTATGGCTACACCTTC,CASSPDRYGYTF,.,few,TRBJ1-2,TRBV7-9
TGTGCCAGCAGCTTCCAGCGGACACCCTACAATGAGCAGTTCTTC,CASSFQRTPYNEQFF,.,.,TRBJ2-1,TRBV7-2
TGTGCCAGCAGTTTAAAGCCCCTCCACTTT,CASSLKPLHF,.,many,TRBJ1-6,TRBV27
TGCGCCAGCACCCCCTCCCCAGGGCGAGGAGGGTCTGAAGCTTTCTTT,CASTPSPGRGGSEAFF,.,many,TRBJ1-1,TRBV5-1
TGTGCCATCAGTGGTTCACCGGGGGAGACCCAGTACTTC,CAISGSPGETQYF,.,many,TRBJ2-5,TRBV10-3
TGCGCCAGCAGCTTGGTGACTAGCACAGATACGCAGTATTTT,CASSLVTSTDTQYF,.,.,TRBJ2-3,TRBV5-1
TGCGCCAGCAGCTGGGGACTCCAAGGAGAGACCCAGTACTTC,CASSWGLQGETQYF,.,.,TRBJ2-5,TRBV5-1
TGCAGTGCTAGAGGGACAGGGGGTTTTCAGCCCCAGCATTTT,CSARGTGGFQPQHF,TRBD1,.,TRBJ1-5,TRBV20-1
TGCGCCAGCAGCGCCTGGGGAGCGGGATACGAGCAGTACTTC,CASSAWGAGYEQYF,TRBD2,few,TRBJ2-7,TRBV5-1
TGCAGTGCCATCCCTCGCTACAATGAGCAGTTCTTC,CSAIPRYNEQFF,.,many,TRBJ2-1,TRBV20-1
TGTGCCAGCAACGAGGGCCGTACCTACGAGCAGTACTTC,CASNEGRTYEQYF,.,many,TRBJ2-7,TRBV13
TGTGTCAGCAGTTCCGGACTAGCGGGAGGCAATGAGCAGTTCTTC,CVSSSGLAGGNEQFF,TRBD2,.,TRBJ2-1,TRBV12-3/TRBV12-4
TGCAGCGTTGACCCCAGGGTGAACAATGAGCAGTTCTTC,CSVDPRVNNEQFF,.,many,TRBJ2-1,TRBV29-1
TGTGCCAGCAGCTTACTACAGGCTCCAAATTCACCCCTCCACTTT,CASSLLQAPNSPLHF,.,few,TRBJ1-6,TRBV7-9
TGCAGTGCTACCAACGGCTTCGGGACTAGGGGCTACGAGCAGTACTTC,CSATNGFGTRGYEQYF,TRBD2,.,TRBJ2-7,TRBV20-1
TGTGCCAGCAGTTCCCCCGGGACTGGTGGCTACGAGCAGTACTTC,CASSSPGTGGYEQYF,.,many,TRBJ2-7,TRBV27
TGTGCCAGCAGCTTAGACCTAGCGGGAAAAGAGACCCAGTACTTC,CASSLDLAGKETQYF,TRBD2,.,TRBJ2-5,TRBV7-9